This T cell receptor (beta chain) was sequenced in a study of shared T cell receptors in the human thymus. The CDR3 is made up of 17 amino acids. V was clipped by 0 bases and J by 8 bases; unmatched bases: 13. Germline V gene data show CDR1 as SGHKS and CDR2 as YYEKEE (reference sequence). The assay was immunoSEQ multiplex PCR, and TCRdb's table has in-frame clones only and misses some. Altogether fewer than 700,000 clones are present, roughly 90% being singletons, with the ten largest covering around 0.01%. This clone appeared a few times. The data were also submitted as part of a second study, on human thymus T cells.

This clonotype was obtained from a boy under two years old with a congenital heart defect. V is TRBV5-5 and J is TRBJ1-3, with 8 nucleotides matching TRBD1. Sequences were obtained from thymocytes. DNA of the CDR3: TGTGCCAGCAGCTTGGGGCCCCAGGGACAGGACCTGGACACCATATATTTT. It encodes CASSLGPQGQDLDTIYF.